The rows below give T cell receptor beta chains drawn from one sample of a study of cytomegalovirus exposure and HLA in healthy donors. The assay was immunoSEQ multiplex PCR, and TCRdb's table has in-frame clones only and misses some. Counted here are 150,000 to 200,000 clones, approximately 81% occurring once; the ten biggest clones make up 2.2%. Sequencing input: PBMCs. The receptors shown here come from a woman aged 25 to 45 in good health and CMV-seronegative. Each CDR3 is given with its conserved first and last residue.

v_call: TRBV28
j_call: TRBJ2-7
cdr3_aa: CASIGQGSSYEQYF

v_call: TRBV10-3
j_call: TRBJ2-7
cdr3_aa: CAMATGSSYEQYF

v_call: TRBV9
j_call: TRBJ2-1
cdr3_aa: CASRPPFREGIHNEQFF

v_call: TRBV7-6
j_call: TRBJ2-7
cdr3_aa: CASSPRTGGGSYEQYF

v_call: TRBV6-5
j_call: TRBJ1-2
cdr3_aa: CASSYSGFGYTF

v_call: TRBV15
j_call: TRBJ1-1
cdr3_aa: CATSNRSGLDTEAFF

v_call: TRBV2
j_call: TRBJ1-4
cdr3_aa: CASRPGQWQMEKLFF

v_call: TRBV11-2
j_call: TRBJ2-7
cdr3_aa: CASSLSSGYEQYF

v_call: TRBV6-6
j_call: TRBJ2-6
cdr3_aa: CASRNWGDGANVLTF

v_call: TRBV28
j_call: TRBJ2-2
cdr3_aa: CASHREPNTGELFF

v_call: TRBV5-1
j_call: TRBJ2-3
cdr3_aa: CASSNWAGSTDTQYF

v_call: TRBV30
j_call: TRBJ1-2
cdr3_aa: CAWSLGSENYGYTF

v_call: TRBV21-1
j_call: TRBJ2-7
cdr3_aa: CASSKGLAGLYEQYF

v_call: TRBV6-5
j_call: TRBJ2-7
cdr3_aa: CASSYLIVQRGYEQYF

v_call: TRBV6-5
j_call: TRBJ2-7
cdr3_aa: CASSYEHGLAAYEQYF

v_call: TRBV19
j_call: TRBJ2-7
cdr3_aa: CASSTGTTAYEQYF

v_call: TRBV7-2
j_call: TRBJ2-5
cdr3_aa: CASSPRLAGGRKTQYF

v_call: TRBV6-1
j_call: TRBJ2-3
cdr3_aa: CASRGTAGGDTQYF

v_call: TRBV14
j_call: TRBJ2-5
cdr3_aa: CASSPTLGGEETQYF

v_call: TRBV2
j_call: TRBJ1-4
cdr3_aa: CASSLEQGLNEKLFF

v_call: TRBV28
j_call: TRBJ1-2
cdr3_aa: CASSLYQGSNYGYTF

v_call: TRBV5-6
j_call: TRBJ1-5
cdr3_aa: CASSSRGFLGQPQHF

v_call: TRBV5-4
j_call: TRBJ2-1
cdr3_aa: CASSLGLGAETYNEQFF

v_call: TRBV28
j_call: TRBJ1-1
cdr3_aa: CASTPGGGAGVNTEAFF

v_call: TRBV7-9
j_call: TRBJ1-1
cdr3_aa: CSSSHRGFTEAFF

v_call: TRBV6-1
j_call: TRBJ2-2
cdr3_aa: CASSEILANTGELFF

v_call: TRBV7-3
j_call: TRBJ2-3
cdr3_aa: CASSSFSTDTQYF

v_call: TRBV4-1
j_call: TRBJ1-5
cdr3_aa: CASSPTGTGLNQPQHF

v_call: TRBV5-4
j_call: TRBJ1-2
cdr3_aa: CASSLTGGPDRNGYTF

v_call: TRBV28
j_call: TRBJ2-7
cdr3_aa: CASSATSGASYEQYF

v_call: TRBV5-1
j_call: TRBJ1-3
cdr3_aa: CASQGGAPGNTIYF

v_call: TRBV9
j_call: TRBJ2-1
cdr3_aa: CASSVRASGNSEQFF

v_call: TRBV6-6
j_call: TRBJ2-3
cdr3_aa: CASSPDTTDTQYF

v_call: TRBV5-1
j_call: TRBJ2-1
cdr3_aa: CASSPLAGTFAYNEQFF

v_call: TRBV27
j_call: TRBJ2-7
cdr3_aa: CASSLERGSYEQYF

v_call: TRBV27
j_call: TRBJ2-3
cdr3_aa: CASSRGLDTDTQYF

v_call: TRBV19
j_call: TRBJ2-3
cdr3_aa: CASSISPRGEDTQYF

v_call: TRBV28
j_call: TRBJ2-7
cdr3_aa: CASTGTGIYEQYF

v_call: TRBV10-1
j_call: TRBJ2-3
cdr3_aa: CASSESAGETTSTDTQYF

v_call: TRBV15
j_call: TRBJ1-3
cdr3_aa: CATRQGNAGNTIYF

v_call: TRBV5-1
j_call: TRBJ2-2
cdr3_aa: CASSLAERNTGELFF

v_call: TRBV4-3
j_call: TRBJ1-3
cdr3_aa: CASSQARGYSGNTIYF

v_call: TRBV7-9
j_call: TRBJ2-3
cdr3_aa: CASSPNTDTQYF

v_call: TRBV5-6
j_call: TRBJ2-7
cdr3_aa: CASSETGDSYEQYF

v_call: TRBV7-9
j_call: TRBJ2-2
cdr3_aa: CASSRQGYTGELFF

v_call: TRBV9
j_call: TRBJ2-5
cdr3_aa: CASSVVSLAEPSRRKTQYF

v_call: TRBV7-2
j_call: TRBJ2-1
cdr3_aa: CASSLAGVNEQFF

v_call: TRBV28
j_call: TRBJ1-5
cdr3_aa: CASSLTGYSNQPQHF

v_call: TRBV6-6
j_call: TRBJ1-6
cdr3_aa: CASSYDQGLVHF

v_call: TRBV5-6
j_call: TRBJ2-7
cdr3_aa: CASSLSREQYF

v_call: TRBV30
j_call: TRBJ2-3
cdr3_aa: CAGDRGGDTQYF

v_call: TRBV28
j_call: TRBJ2-6
cdr3_aa: CASSSGSSGANVLTF

v_call: TRBV7-2
j_call: TRBJ2-7
cdr3_aa: CASSLDRGGSYEQYF

v_call: TRBV9
j_call: TRBJ2-1
cdr3_aa: CASSGGTDGGRIYNEQFF

v_call: TRBV18
j_call: TRBJ1-1
cdr3_aa: CASSPGQPNTEAFF

v_call: TRBV7-2
j_call: TRBJ2-7
cdr3_aa: CASSPPGREQYF

v_call: TRBV7-2
j_call: TRBJ2-3
cdr3_aa: CASRLAGLDTQYF

v_call: TRBV7-9
j_call: TRBJ2-5
cdr3_aa: CASSFPGGVEGETQYF